What follows are 20 T cell receptor beta chains derived from one specimen sequenced in a study of beta chain features in type 1 diabetes. The study reverse transcribed the entire isolated RNA, so it sequenced expressed TCRB transcripts. Using immunoSEQ multiplex PCR, the repertoire was profiled, and TCRdb retains in-frame clones only, with some absent. This sample has roughly 450,000 clones, with roughly 14% found just once. Sequenced input: naive CD4+ T cells from blood. These receptors originate from a man aged 30-40 years in good health.

This clone was seen ten or more times. The gene calls are TRBV9 and TRBJ1-2; TRBD1 might be the D (5 bases). CDR1 and CDR2 from the germline V gene are SGDLS and YYNGEE. Trimming shortened V by 0 bases and J by 9 bases, and 18 bases separated the two germline ends. The CDR3 runs 15 residues. The CDR3 spells CASSVEGLQRGRYTF. CDR3 sequence (DNA): TGTGCCAGCAGCGTAGAGGGACTTCAAAGAGGACGCTACACCTTC.

The chain couples TRBV9 to TRBJ2-3; 7 bases line up with TRBD2. The CDR3 extends over 17 amino acids. V was pared by 0 bases and J by 3 bases, with 10 bases of the junction left unmatched. In germline, CDR1 is SGDLS, CDR2 YYNGEE. The CDR3 protein is CASSVAPSGIQTDTQYF. The CDR3 DNA follows: TGTGCCAGCAGCGTAGCGCCTAGCGGTATCCAAACAGATACGCAGTATTTT. Full variable domain (outside the CDR3, taken from reference TRBV9 and TRBJ2-3): DSGVTQTPKHLITATGQRVTLRCSPRSGDLSVYWYQQSLDQGLQFLIQYYNGEERAKGNILERFSAQQFPDLHSELNLSSLELGDSALYFCASSVAPSGIQTDTQYFGPGTRLTVL.

This clone was picked up a small number of times. The chain has TRBV7-2 and TRBJ2-7, with TRBD2 identical over 9 bases. Germline V lookup: CDR1 SGHTA, CDR2 FQGNSA. With V trimmed by 2 bases and J by 4 bases, 3 bases remained unmatched. The CDR3 runs 14 residues. The DNA of the CDR3 is TGTGCCAGCAGCTTATCAACTAGCGGGTACGAGCAGTACGTC. Protein: CASSLSTSGYEQYV.

This rearrangement joins TRBV7-2 to TRBJ2-1, with D possibly being TRBD1 (5 bases). This CDR3 has 13 residues. The V gene's germline CDR1 is SGHTA and CDR2 FQGNSA. V was clipped by 6 bases and J by 6 bases, with 12 bases between them. The CDR3 here is CASRGPVRNEQFF. CDR3 sequence (DNA): TGTGCCAGCAGGGGGCCGGTCCGCAATGAGCAGTTCTTC.

This clone turned up a few times. V is TRBV9 and J is TRBJ2-5; 14 nucleotides match TRBD2. The CDR3 contains 15 residues. Looked up from germline, CDR1 is SGDLS and CDR2 is YYNGEE. V trimming: 3 bases; J trimming: 5 bases; junction bases outside the gene matches: 3. The CDR3 region is CASSGGLAGEETQYF. DNA for the CDR3: TGTGCCAGCAGCGGGGGACTAGCGGGAGAGGAGACCCAGTACTTC.

J is TRBJ2-1 and V is TRBV7-2, with 8 bases lining up with TRBD1. The J segment lost 10 bases and the V segment lost 5 bases, leaving 10 bases of the junction unmatched. Germline CDR1 and CDR2: SGHTA and FQGNSA. The CDR3 contains 14 residues. In nucleotides, the CDR3 is TGTGCCAGCAGCCCGGGACAGGCTGGGGGCGAGCAGTTCTTC. It encodes CASSPGQAGGEQFF. Supplemented by reference TRBV7-2 and TRBJ2-1, the full variable domain reads GAGVSQSPSNKVTEKGKDVELRCDPISGHTALYWYRQSLGQGLEFLIYFQGNSAPDKSGLPSDRFSAERTGGSVSTLTIQRTQQEDSAVYLCASSPGQAGGEQFFGPGTRLTVL.

A few counts support this clone. The same CDR3 also results from other DNA sequences found in this sample. V is TRBV7-2 and J is TRBJ2-7, with TRBD1 matching over 9 bases. CDR3 length: 15 residues. Germline-derived CDR1 and CDR2 are SGHTA and FQGNSA. The trim removed 0 bases at V and 3 bases at J, leaving 3 bases unmatched. For the CDR3, the DNA is TGTGCCAGCAGCTTAGCGGGGACAGGGATCTACGAGCAGTACTTC. It codes for CASSLAGTGIYEQYF.

This clone appeared a few times. The V gene is TRBV30, the J gene TRBJ2-1; 11 bases are a match to TRBD2. Germline loops: CDR1 GTSNPN, CDR2 SVGIG (reference sequence). The V segment lost 2 bases and the J segment 7 bases; nucleotides outside the gene matches: 13. This CDR3 is built from 17 residues. The CDR3, as DNA: TGTGCCTGGAGTCCCGGGACTAGCGGTACAGGGGGGAATGAGCAGTTCTTC. Translated: CAWSPGTSGTGGNEQFF.

Only a few counts were recorded for this clone. The genes are TRBV29-1 and TRBJ2-7; D is ambiguous. This CDR3 contains 11 residues. CDR1 is SQVTM, CDR2 ANQGSEA, per germline. Trimming cost V 4 bases and J 6 bases, with 10 bases left between them. The CDR3 here is CSVGQSREQYF. CDR3 nucleotides: TGCAGCGTTGGCCAAAGTCGCGAGCAGTACTTC.

This clone came up a few times. The J gene is TRBJ2-1, the V gene TRBV6-5; the D is unclear. Germline CDR1 reads MNHEY; CDR2 reads SVGAGI. The CDR3 covers 13 residues. The germline V and J ends were trimmed by 7 bases and 4 bases, with 11 bases remaining between them. For the CDR3, the DNA is TGTGCCAGCAATCGGGCCAAGTACAATGAGCAGTTCTTC. This encodes CASNRAKYNEQFF.

CDR3 region: CASPGRRKNYGYTF. The CDR3 nucleotides read TGTGCCAGCCCTGGACGGAGGAAGAACTATGGCTACACCTTC. The gene calls are TRBV2 and TRBJ1-2; no firm D call. V gave up 8 bases and J gave up 2 bases, with 15 bases separating them. The V gene's germline CDR1 is SNHLY and CDR2 FYNNEI. The CDR3 length is 14 residues.

The V call is TRBV10-3, the J call TRBJ2-7, with 7 bases aligning to TRBD1. The J segment lost 6 bases and the V segment lost 7 bases, leaving 12 bases of the junction unmatched. Germline V CDR1 and CDR2: ENHRY, SYGVKD. There are 14 residues in the CDR3. CDR3 region: CAITNRGSRGEQYF. CDR3 nucleotide sequence: TGTGCCATCACCAACAGGGGCTCCCGGGGCGAGCAGTACTTC.

This clone was observed a few times. The chain uses TRBV19 and TRBJ2-1; a possible D gene is TRBD1 (6 bases). This CDR3 region has 14 residues. Germline-derived CDR1 and CDR2 are LNHDA and SQIVND (reference sequence). Trimming removed 8 bases at V and 0 bases at J, with 11 bases between. The CDR3 nucleotides are TGTGCCAGTGCAGCGGACAGCTCCTACAATGAGCAGTTCTTC. This codes for CASAADSSYNEQFF.

The rearrangement joins TRBV5-4 to TRBJ2-7; tentative D call: TRBD1 (6 bases). Germline V CDR1 and CDR2: SGHNT, YYREEE (reference sequence). V was clipped by 3 bases and J by 1 base, with 14 bases between them. CDR3 size: 15 residues. CDR3 bases: TGTGCCAGCAGCTCCAAGACTACAGGGTCCTACGAGCAGTACTTC. Its protein is CASSSKTTGSYEQYF.

This chain uses TRBV6-5 with TRBJ2-7, with a tentative D call TRBD1 (6 bases). Trimming removed 7 bases from V and 5 bases from J, with 15 bases in between. Germline CDR1 MNHEY, CDR2 SVGAGI. This CDR3 region has 13 residues. The chain's CDR3 is CASTSPPGDEQYF. CDR3 bases: TGTGCCAGCACCAGTCCCCCAGGGGACGAGCAGTACTTC.

A note on this clone: Additional DNA sequences in this sample encode the identical CDR3. The chain joins TRBV29-1 to TRBJ1-2; unclear D gene. The CDR3 runs 8 residues. Germline V lookup: CDR1 SQVTM, CDR2 ANQGSEA. Trimming shortened V by 6 bases and J by 8 bases, and 4 bases separated the two germline ends. The CDR3 loop reads CSVGGYTF. CDR3 DNA: TGCAGCGTAGGGGGCTACACCTTC.

V gene TRBV4-2 combines with J gene TRBJ2-3, with a tentative D call TRBD2 (5 bases). This CDR3 spans 15 amino acids. CDR1 and CDR2 from the germline V gene are LGHNA and YNFKEQ. V lost 0 bases to trimming and J lost 2 bases, with 9 bases between them. The CDR3 loop reads CASSQESLATDTQYF. For the CDR3, the DNA is TGTGCCAGCAGCCAAGAGAGTCTAGCCACAGATACGCAGTATTTT.

This clone was seen only a few times. The chain recombines TRBV29-1 with TRBJ1-2; 11 positions agree with TRBD1. Germline V gene data show CDR1 as SQVTM and CDR2 as ANQGSEA. Trimming took 4 bases from V and 7 from J; bases not matched to a gene: 11. The CDR3 sequence is 15 residues long. CDR3 DNA sequence: TGCAGCGTTGGGACAGGGGGCGATGACGTGGTTGGCTACACCTTC. Translating gives CSVGTGGDDVVGYTF.

This clone was seen a few times. The V and J genes are TRBV4-3 and TRBJ2-2; D might be TRBD1 (6 bases). The CDR3 spans 13 residues. Germline CDR1 is LGHNA and CDR2 is YSLEER. Between the trimmed V and J ends, which lost 5 bases and 4 bases, there was a span of 8 bases. The CDR3 loop reads CASSSQGTGELFF. The CDR3, as DNA: TGCGCCAGCAGCTCACAGGGCACCGGGGAGCTGTTTTTT.

A few counts support this clone. The rearrangement joins TRBV4-3 to TRBJ2-3; D may correspond to TRBD1 or TRBD2 (5 bases each). CDR1 and CDR2 from the germline V gene are LGHNA and YSLEER. Trimming took off 3 bases at V and 4 bases at J, with 8 bases between the two ends. The CDR3 covers 13 residues. The CDR3 spells CASSQGPPDTQYF. Written as DNA, the CDR3 is TGCGCCAGCAGCCAGGGACCACCAGATACGCAGTATTTT.